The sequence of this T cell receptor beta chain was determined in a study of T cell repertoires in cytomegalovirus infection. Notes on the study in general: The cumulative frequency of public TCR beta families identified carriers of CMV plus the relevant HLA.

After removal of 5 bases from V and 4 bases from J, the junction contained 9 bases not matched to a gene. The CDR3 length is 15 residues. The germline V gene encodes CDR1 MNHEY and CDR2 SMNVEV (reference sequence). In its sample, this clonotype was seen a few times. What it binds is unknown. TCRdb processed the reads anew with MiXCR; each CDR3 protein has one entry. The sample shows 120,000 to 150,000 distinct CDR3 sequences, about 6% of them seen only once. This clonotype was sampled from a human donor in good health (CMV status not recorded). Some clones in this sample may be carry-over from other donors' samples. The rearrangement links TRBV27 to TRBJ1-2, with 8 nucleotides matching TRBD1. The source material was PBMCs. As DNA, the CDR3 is TGTGCCAGCAGTGAAGGCAGGGGGCGCGGCTATGGCTACACCTTC. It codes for CASSEGRGRGYGYTF.